Sequencing of this T cell receptor (beta chain) was carried out in a study of Ad26.COV2.S vaccination and SARS-CoV-2 variants. Turning to the study itself: Donor got 5x10^10 or 1x10^11 viral particles of Ad26.COV2.S.

About this clone: Its antigen remains unidentified.

Treatment reported: approximately 18 received Ad26.COV2.S at low or high dose, single or two shots; 5 received placebo; per-sample allocation not given. It was on day 63 after the first vaccine or placebo injection that samples were taken. General study results and limits: It was vaccine recipients, not placebo recipients, who had the higher spike-specific TCR breadth.

The repertoire was sequenced with immunoSEQ multiplex PCR; TCRdb's copy has only in-frame clones and lacks some. Among about 500,000 clones listed, approximately 90% were seen once. Trimming took 1 base from V and 3 from J, leaving 10 bases between them. Germline lookup yields CDR1 SGDLS and CDR2 YYNGEE. The CDR3 sequence is 14 residues long. The receptor was isolated from a person aged 18 to 65 who received the Ad26.COV2.S COVID-19 vaccine or a placebo. The sample in question was peripheral blood, obtained in a trial of Ad26.COV2.S vaccine versus placebo. This chain connects TRBV9 to TRBJ1-1; D gene unclear. CDR3 coding DNA: TGTGCCAGCAGCGTAAGCGGTTCGGACACTGAAGCTTTCTTT. It is translated as CASSVSGSDTEAFF.